A single sample is the source of the 29 T cell receptor beta chains below, sequenced in a study of Ad26.COV2.S vaccination and SARS-CoV-2 variants. Described treatment: some 20 received Ad26.COV2.S at low or high dose, single or two shots; 5 received placebo; per-sample allocation not given. Day 63 following the first vaccine or placebo injection was when the samples were taken. Method: immunoSEQ multiplex PCR; TCRdb's copy keeps in-frame clones and lacks some. This sample has under 550,000 clones, with 75% to 95% found just once. The sample here was peripheral blood, taken in a trial of Ad26.COV2.S vaccine versus placebo. Receptor source: a person between 18 and 59 years old who received the Ad26.COV2.S COVID-19 vaccine or a placebo.

The chain is built from TRBV14 and TRBJ2-1, with 10 nucleotides matching TRBD2. The germline V gene encodes CDR1 SGHDN and CDR2 FVKESK. The V segment lost 2 bases and the J segment 7 bases; nucleotides outside the gene matches: 5. CDR3 size: 15 residues. The CDR3: CASSQTLAGVNEQFF. The DNA of the CDR3 is TGTGCCAGCAGCCAAACGCTAGCGGGAGTTAATGAGCAGTTCTTC.

This chain joins TRBV27 and TRBJ2-1, with TRBD2 identical over 11 bases. The CDR3 loop spans 12 amino acids. Germline CDR1 reads MNHEY; CDR2 reads SMNVEV (reference sequence). Trimming took 2 bases from V and 12 from J; bases not matched to a gene: 0. The CDR3 region is CASSLGTSGQFF. The DNA for the CDR3 is TGTGCCAGCAGTTTAGGGACTAGCGGGCAGTTCTTC.

This clone came up once. The V gene is TRBV2, the J gene TRBJ2-5; D gene uncertain. V was pared by 6 bases and J by 0 bases, with 5 bases between. CDR1 and CDR2 (germline): SNHLY, FYNNEI. The CDR3 is 12 amino acids. For the CDR3, the DNA is TGTGCCAGCAGCTCTAACCAAGAGACCCAGTACTTC. This sequence encodes CASSSNQETQYF.

J is TRBJ2-7 and V is TRBV30, with D possibly being TRBD2 (6 bases). The CDR3 spans 13 residues. The V gene's germline CDR1 is GTSNPN and CDR2 SVGIG (reference sequence). The V and J ends lost 6 bases and 1 base respectively, with 13 bases between them. The DNA for the CDR3 is TGTGCCTGCGAGGTGGCGGGATCCTACGAGCAGTACTTC. Its translation: CACEVAGSYEQYF.

The gene calls are TRBV7-2 and TRBJ1-3; D remains ambiguous. The length of the CDR3 is 15 residues. Trimming took off 2 bases at V and 0 bases at J, with 8 bases between the two ends. In germline, CDR1 is SGHTA, CDR2 FQGNSA. In DNA form, the CDR3 reads TGTGCCAGCAGCTTAACTAGTAGCTCTGGAAACACCATATATTTT. It yields the protein CASSLTSSSGNTIYF.

The V gene is TRBV28, the J gene TRBJ1-1, with a weak D call TRBD1 (5 bases). Trimming removed 4 bases from V and 7 bases from J, with 13 bases in between. Germline CDR1 and CDR2: MDHEN and SYDVKM. The CDR3 has 13 amino acids. DNA of the CDR3: TGTGCCAGCAGTTACGGGGCTGACCTTGAAGCTTTCTTT. This encodes CASSYGADLEAFF.

This chain links TRBV19 with TRBJ2-1, with 14 bases fitting TRBD2. This CDR3 is 15 amino acids long. Germline V gene lookup returns CDR1 LNHDA and CDR2 SQIVND (reference sequence). V was clipped by 6 bases and J by 7 bases; unmatched bases: 5. CDR3 sequence: CASSKTSGRANEQFF. As DNA, the CDR3 is TGTGCCAGTAGCAAGACTAGCGGGAGGGCAAATGAGCAGTTCTTC.

The chain employs TRBV7-2 and TRBJ2-7; no clear D gene. CDR1 and CDR2 from the germline V gene are SGHTA and FQGNSA. The V end was cut by 0 bases, the J end by 5 bases, with 8 bases between. CDR3 length: 13 amino acids. The CDR3 coding sequence is TGTGCCAGCAGCTTAGCGTTCGCCCACGAGCAGTACTTC. Its protein is CASSLAFAHEQYF. The variable domain in full, completed from reference TRBV7-2 and TRBJ2-7, reads GAGVSQSPSNKVTEKGKDVELRCDPISGHTALYWYRQSLGQGLEFLIYFQGNSAPDKSGLPSDRFSAERTGGSVSTLTIQRTQQEDSAVYLCASSLAFAHEQYFGPGTRLTVT.

V is TRBV9 and J is TRBJ2-1; TRBD2 matches at 11 bases. Germline V gene lookup returns CDR1 SGDLS and CDR2 YYNGEE. V was pared by 4 bases and J by 8 bases, with 11 bases of the junction left unmatched. The CDR3 covers 16 residues. The CDR3 nucleotides read TGTGCCAGCAGCCCCAATCCCACTAGCGGGAGCTATGAGCAGTTCTTC. This translates into CASSPNPTSGSYEQFF.

DNA for the CDR3: TGTGCCATCAGTGAGCCCGCGGAGGGCTACACCTTC. Protein sequence: CAISEPAEGYTF. The chain has TRBV10-3 and TRBJ1-2; D unclear. This CDR3 has 12 amino acids. CDR1 is ENHRY, CDR2 SYGVKD, per germline. V gave up 2 bases and J gave up 8 bases, with 9 bases separating them.

The rearrangement links TRBV18 to TRBJ1-1, with D unclear. Trimming took 4 bases from V and 6 from J, leaving 6 bases between them. CDR3 size: 11 residues. Germline lookup yields CDR1 KGHSH and CDR2 LQKENI. CDR3 sequence (DNA): TGTGCCAGCTCACATTTCCCTGAAGCTTTCTTT. Translated: CASSHFPEAFF.

The chain recombines TRBV19 with TRBJ2-1; D unclear. V was trimmed by 10 bases and J by 0 bases, leaving 10 bases between them. The CDR3 is 13 residues long. CDR1 is LNHDA and CDR2 is SQIVND in the germline V gene (reference sequence). The CDR3 DNA reads TGTGCCACCAGAGATTCCTCCTACAATGAGCAGTTCTTC. This gives the protein CATRDSSYNEQFF.

This chain links TRBV6-5 with TRBJ2-1; D is tentatively TRBD1 or TRBD2 (6 bases each). Germline V gene sequence: CDR1 MNHEY, CDR2 SVGAGI. V lost 0 bases and J 5 bases, leaving 14 bases between the germline ends. The CDR3 extends over 16 amino acids. CDR3 bases: TGTGCCAGCAGTTACTCACGGGGGCGAAATAACAATGAGCAGTTCTTC. Translated, it gives CASSYSRGRNNNEQFF.

The V gene is TRBV6-2 or TRBV6-3, the J gene TRBJ2-7; D unresolved. Trimming took 0 bases from V and 7 from J, leaving 13 bases between them. The CDR3 consists of 14 residues. Germline CDR1 and CDR2: MNHEY and SVGEGT. The CDR3 nucleotides are TGTGCCAGCAGTTACTCGAGGCCGCCCTTTGAGCAGTACTTC. Its protein is CASSYSRPPFEQYF.

The chain links TRBV18 to TRBJ2-5; 8 bases agree with TRBD1. After removal of 6 bases from V and 2 bases from J, the junction contained 2 bases not matched to a gene. From germline, CDR1 is KGHSH and CDR2 LQKENI. The CDR3 consists of 13 residues. CDR3 nucleotide sequence: TGTGCCAGCTCGGGACAGGAGCAAGAGACCCAGTACTTC. Protein sequence: CASSGQEQETQYF.

This rearrangement joins TRBV19 to TRBJ1-1; D is possibly TRBD1 (5 bases). This CDR3 contains 15 residues. Germline V gene data show CDR1 as LNHDA and CDR2 as SQIVND (reference sequence). V dropped 6 bases and J dropped 6 bases, with 20 bases sitting between them. CDR3 amino acids: CASRTLDTSMPEAFF. The CDR3 DNA sequence: TGTGCCAGTAGGACTTTGGACACTTCTATGCCTGAAGCTTTCTTT.

The chain carries TRBV28 and TRBJ2-3; 8 bases map to TRBD2. V gave up 9 bases and J gave up 4 bases; unmatched junction bases: 12. This CDR3 contains 15 residues. The germline V gene encodes CDR1 MDHEN and CDR2 SYDVKM. DNA for the CDR3: TGTGCCAGTTACGGGAGGGGTAGCATTCCAGATACGCAGTATTTT. Translation: CASYGRGSIPDTQYF.

This chain uses TRBV7-6 with TRBJ1-1; TRBD1 might be the D (6 bases). The CDR3 spans 14 residues. V lost 1 base and J lost 1, with 7 bases in between. Germline V CDR1 and CDR2: SGHVS, FNYEAQ. The CDR3 DNA reads as TGTGCCAGCAGCTTAGGACAGGAGAACACTGAAGCTTTCTTT. Translating gives CASSLGQENTEAFF.

The chain recombines TRBV10-3 with TRBJ1-5; TRBD1 matches at 7 bases. This CDR3 contains 13 residues. CDR1 is ENHRY and CDR2 is SYGVKD in the germline V gene. The V gene end was trimmed by 3 bases and the J gene end by 6 bases; junction bases not matched to a gene: 2. CDR3 nucleotides: TGTGCCATCAGTGAACAGGGGTTTCAGCCCCAGCATTTT. It specifies CAISEQGFQPQHF.

This chain connects TRBV3-1 (or the pseudogene TRBV3-2) to TRBJ2-2; TRBD2 matches at 7 bases. Per germline, CDR1 LGHDT and CDR2 YNNKEL (reference sequence). V lost 1 base, J lost 0 bases, and 5 bases stayed unmatched. The CDR3 consists of 17 residues. The CDR3 loop reads CASSQALALPNTGELFF. DNA for the CDR3: TGTGCCAGCAGCCAAGCACTAGCGCTGCCGAACACCGGGGAGCTGTTTTTT.

This rearrangement joins TRBV5-1 to TRBJ1-3, with D perhaps matching TRBD1 (6 bases). Germline lookup yields CDR1 SGHRS and CDR2 YFSETQ. The V end was cut by 2 bases, the J end by 4 bases, with 10 bases between. The CDR3 length is 14 residues. The CDR3 loop is CASSFRGVGNTIYF. DNA of the CDR3: TGCGCCAGCAGCTTCAGGGGAGTAGGAAACACCATATATTTT.

This chain links TRBV4-1 with TRBJ1-4; D is perhaps TRBD1 (5 bases). CDR1 is MGHRA and CDR2 is YSYEKL in the germline V gene. This CDR3 comprises 14 residues. V lost 2 bases to trimming and J lost 4 bases, with 8 bases between them. CDR3 bases: TGCGCCAGCAGCCAATCGGGACTTAATGAAAAACTGTTTTTT. This codes for CASSQSGLNEKLFF.

This clone came up once. J is TRBJ1-3 and V is TRBV7-9; weak D call: TRBD1 (5 bases). Trimming shortened V by 10 bases and J by 3 bases, and 16 bases separated the two germline ends. CDR1 SEHNR and CDR2 FQNEAQ come from the germline V gene (reference sequence). The CDR3 is made up of 14 amino acids. The CDR3 loop is CATSPGTRGNTIYF. CDR3 DNA: TGTGCCACTTCCCCCGGGACCCGTGGAAACACCATATATTTT.

This chain links TRBV7-9 with TRBJ2-7; 11 nucleotides line up with TRBD2. In germline, CDR1 is SEHNR, CDR2 FQNEAQ (reference sequence). The CDR3 length is 13 residues. Trimming removed 2 bases from V and 6 bases from J; junction bases left unmatched: 0. The CDR3 here is CASSLLAGGEQYF. DNA for the CDR3: TGTGCCAGCAGCTTACTAGCGGGAGGCGAGCAGTACTTC.

The rearrangement joins TRBV9 to TRBJ1-6; tentatively, D is TRBD1 (6 bases). V dropped 3 bases and J dropped 9 bases, with 16 bases sitting between them. Germline V gives CDR1 SGDLS, CDR2 YYNGEE. The CDR3 length is 15 residues. CDR3 loop: CASSDQQGLLSPLHF. In DNA, the CDR3 is TGTGCCAGCAGCGACCAACAGGGATTGCTTTCACCCCTCCACTTT.

The rearrangement links TRBV21-1 to TRBJ1-3; no check of the table's D call, TRBD1, against the DNA was made. TRBV21-1 is a pseudogene segment. This CDR3 is 19 amino acids long. Written as DNA, the CDR3 is TGTGCCAGCAGCAACTATGGAACAAGACGAACAGTCTCTGGAAACACCATATATTTT. Protein product: CASSNYGTRRTVSGNTIYF.

As concerns this clone: Other DNA sequences in this sample translate to the same CDR3. The rearrangement joins TRBV12-3 or TRBV12-4 to TRBJ2-7, with D perhaps TRBD2 (5 bases). The CDR3 extends over 13 amino acids. V was trimmed by 1 base and J by 2 bases, leaving 6 bases between them. The CDR3 DNA follows: TGTGCCAGCAGTTTAGGAGGGACCTACGAGCAGTACTTC. Its protein product is CASSLGGTYEQYF.

The genes are TRBV10-3 and TRBJ2-3; 10 nucleotides agree with TRBD2. The trim removed 11 bases at V and 3 bases at J, leaving 14 bases unmatched. The CDR3 length is 16 residues. Germline V CDR1 and CDR2: ENHRY, SYGVKD. The CDR3 protein is CASEGPSGSGTDTQYF. In DNA form, the CDR3 reads TGTGCCTCTGAGGGGCCTAGCGGGAGTGGGACAGATACGCAGTATTTT.

This CDR3 is CASSLGPSGTYEQYF. Here the CDR3 DNA reads TGCGCCAGCAGCTTGGGCCCTAGCGGGACCTACGAGCAGTACTTC. The rearrangement joins TRBV5-1 to TRBJ2-7, with 9 nucleotides matching TRBD2. CDR1 is SGHRS, CDR2 YFSETQ, per germline. V lost 0 bases to trimming and J lost 2 bases; unmatched junction nucleotides: 3. This CDR3 has 15 amino acids.